The text below deals with one TCR beta chain. The assay was immunoSEQ multiplex PCR, and TCRdb's table has in-frame clones only and misses some. The sample contains over 35,000 clones, 85% to 95% of which appear only once. Germline-derived CDR1 and CDR2 are LNHNV and YYDKDF (reference sequence). This CDR3 is 16 amino acids long. Trimming left V 5 bases short and J 6 bases short, with 22 bases between. This sample was taken from a study of T cell changes during pregnancy in multiple sclerosis. This specimen was peripheral blood, taken before pregnancy. The chain employs TRBV15 and TRBJ1-2; D is uncertain. The origin of this receptor is a female donor with multiple sclerosis, enrolled in a pregnancy study. In DNA, the CDR3 is TGTGCCACCAGCTCCCCTGGGAGGGTAAGGTTCAATGGCTACACCTTC. Translating gives CATSSPGRVRFNGYTF. Full variable domain (remainder filled in from reference TRBV15 and TRBJ1-2): DAMVIQNPRYQVTQFGKPVTLSCSQTLNHNVMYWYQQKSSQAPKLLFHYYDKDFNNEADTPDNFQSRRPNTSFCFLDIRSPGLGDTAMYLCATSSPGRVRFNGYTFGSGTRLTVV.